These 21 T cell receptor beta chains share one sample of origin, sequenced in a study of regulatory T cells in long-lasting Graves disease. Stated time point: newly diagnosed GD, antithyroid drugs for less than 3 months. Extracted RNA from PBMCs served as the source of the TCR library. Researchers made TCR beta libraries by using iRepertoire HTBI primers and running Arm-PCR on CDR3 regions. TCRdb re-called the multiplex PCR reads through MiXCR, storing one row per CDR3 protein. The sample has about 350,000 distinct CDR3 sequences; approximately 15% are singletons. This sample also belongs to another study, concerning T cells in Graves' hyperthyroidism and ophthalmopathy.

The sample consisted of peripheral blood mononuclear cells (PBMCs), taken at new diagnosis, from a patient treated with antithyroid drugs. All receptors derive from a man aged 35 to 55 with Graves disease.

This clonotype occurred many times. V is TRBV6-1 and J is TRBJ2-2; D possibly matches TRBD1 or TRBD2 (5 bases each). V was pared by 5 bases and J by 1 base, with 14 bases between. This CDR3 is 16 amino acids long. The germline V gene has CDR1 MNHNS and CDR2 SASEGT. The CDR3 DNA is TGTGCCAGCAGTCCACTGAATGGGGGGAACACCGGGGAGCTGTTTTTT. Encoded protein: CASSPLNGGNTGELFF.

This clonotype was seen ten or more times. The genes are TRBV6-1 and TRBJ1-5, with a weak D call TRBD1 (6 bases). The CDR3 has 14 residues. CDR1 and CDR2 (germline): MNHNS, SASEGT. V was clipped by 6 bases and J by 3 bases, with 12 bases between them. CDR3 bases: TGTGCCAGCAGGGCAGGACAGAACAATCAGCCCCAGCATTTT. Amino acid sequence: CASRAGQNNQPQHF.

The CDR3 protein is CASSLGPGDSYEQYF. In DNA form, the CDR3 reads TGTGCCAGCAGCTTGGGGCCAGGCGATTCCTACGAGCAGTACTTC. This sequence joins TRBV5-6 and TRBJ2-7; unclear D gene. Germline loops: CDR1 SGHDT, CDR2 YYEEEE. V lost 0 bases and J 1 base, leaving 11 bases between the germline ends. The CDR3 loop spans 15 amino acids. Using reference TRBV5-6 and TRBJ2-7 for the parts outside the CDR3, the full variable domain is DAGVTQSPTHLIKTRGQQVTLRCSPKSGHDTVSWYQQALGQGPQFIFQYYEEEERQRGNFPDRFSGHQFPNYSSELNVNALLLGDSALYLCASSLGPGDSYEQYFGPGTRLTVT.

Ten or more counts support this clonotype. V usage is TRBV7-2 and J usage is TRBJ2-7; no clear D. The CDR3 totals 14 residues. CDR1 and CDR2 from the germline V gene are SGHTA and FQGNSA. Trimming pared 1 base from V and 3 bases from J, leaving 10 bases between. This CDR3 reads CASSLVLTNYEQYF. Here the CDR3 DNA reads TGTGCCAGCAGCTTAGTGCTCACAAACTACGAGCAGTACTTC. The entire variable domain, with the rest obtained from reference TRBV7-2 and TRBJ2-7, is as follows: GAGVSQSPSNKVTEKGKDVELRCDPISGHTALYWYRQSLGQGLEFLIYFQGNSAPDKSGLPSDRFSAERTGGSVSTLTIQRTQQEDSAVYLCASSLVLTNYEQYFGPGTRLTVT.

This clonotype was seen ten or more times. The CDR3 DNA reads TGTGCCAGCAGCTCAGGACTAGCGACAGATACGCAGTATTTT. It specifies CASSSGLATDTQYF. V gene TRBV7-3 combines with J gene TRBJ2-3; 9 bases are shared with TRBD2. This CDR3 is 14 amino acids long. The junction had 2 bases not matched to a gene; V was cut back by 4 bases and J by 3 bases. The germline V gene has CDR1 SGHTA and CDR2 FQGTGA.

This clonotype was picked up many times. The rearrangement uses TRBV28 and TRBJ2-1; D remains unclear. The germline V and J ends were trimmed by 2 bases and 4 bases, with 12 bases remaining between them. The CDR3 runs 15 residues. Germline CDR1 and CDR2: MDHEN and SYDVKM. The DNA of the CDR3 is TGTGCCAGCAGTTTACGGCCAGTGGCTTACAATGAGCAGTTCTTC. Translation gives CASSLRPVAYNEQFF.

The chain links TRBV2 to TRBJ2-3; TRBD1 might be the D (6 bases). Germline V gene lookup returns CDR1 SNHLY and CDR2 FYNNEI. The V end was cut by 7 bases, the J end by 11 bases, with 19 bases between. The CDR3 is made up of 13 amino acids. CDR3 loop: CASTTGFQRRQYF. CDR3 coding DNA: TGTGCCAGCACCACAGGGTTCCAAAGGAGGCAGTATTTT. The full variable domain, its missing parts supplied by reference TRBV2 and TRBJ2-3, is EPEVTQTPSHQVTQMGQEVILRCVPISNHLYFYWYRQILGQKVEFLVSFYNNEISEKSEIFDDQFSVERPDGSNFTLKIRSTKLEDSAMYFCASTTGFQRRQYFGPGTRLTVL.

This clonotype was counted only a few times. The V and J genes are TRBV20-1 and TRBJ1-3, with D possibly TRBD1 on 5 matching bases. Germline CDR1 is DFQATT and CDR2 is SNEGSKA (reference sequence). The germline V and J ends were trimmed by 0 bases and 8 bases, with 17 bases remaining between them. The CDR3 is 15 amino acids. The CDR3 DNA follows: TGCAGTGCTAGAGATCCCCGAGGGGATGGGTACACCATATATTTT. Amino acids: CSARDPRGDGYTIYF.

This clonotype appeared many times. CDR3 coding DNA: TGCGCCAGCAGCAGCTTACAGGGCTCCAGCACAGATACGCAGTATTTT. Translating gives CASSSLQGSSTDTQYF. This chain uses TRBV5-1 with TRBJ2-3, with a tentative D call TRBD1 (6 bases). Germline CDR1 and CDR2: SGHRS and YFSETQ. The CDR3 spans 16 residues. The V end lost 4 bases, the J end lost 0 bases, and 15 bases lay between the germline ends.

This sequence joins TRBV28 and TRBJ1-6; D call uncertain. Germline lookup yields CDR1 MDHEN and CDR2 SYDVKM. This CDR3 comprises 17 residues. V gave up 3 bases and J gave up 0 bases, with 12 bases separating them. The CDR3 nucleotides read TGTGCCAGCAGTTTGAGCGGACGGAGCTCCTATAATTCACCCCTCCACTTT. Its translation: CASSLSGRSSYNSPLHF.

This clonotype appeared a few times. The chain uses TRBV4-1 and TRBJ1-1; perhaps TRBD1 as D (6 bases). Trimming stripped 4 bases from V and 5 bases from J, with 14 bases between. CDR3 length: 14 residues. CDR1 and CDR2 from the germline V gene are MGHRA and YSYEKL. The CDR3 DNA is TGCGCCAGCAGCCCCAGACAGGTTCATACTGAAGCTTTCTTT. Protein: CASSPRQVHTEAFF.

On this clonotype itself: This may be a read error: a much more frequent sequence differs by one nucleotide. The conserved phenylalanine or tryptophan is not found at the CDR3 terminus, so this likely reflects a read error. The chain employs TRBV11-2 and TRBJ1-1, with TRBD1 as a possible D gene (5 bases). The germline gives CDR1 SGHAT, CDR2 FQNNGV. Trimming stripped 3 bases from V and 3 bases from J, with 11 bases between. The CDR3 contains 14 residues. DNA for the CDR3: TGTGCCAGCAGCTTGAATCCGGGGGACACTGAAGCTTTCTCT. Translated: CASSLNPGDTEAFS.

This clonotype occurred many times. J is TRBJ2-4 and V is TRBV7-9; a weak D match, TRBD2 (5 bases). The CDR3 has 15 residues. Germline-derived CDR1 and CDR2 are SEHNR and FQNEAQ (reference sequence). V shed 5 bases and J shed 6 bases, with 17 bases lying between them. The CDR3: CASSPKARVGNIQYF. The CDR3 DNA follows: TGTGCCAGCAGCCCAAAGGCGAGGGTAGGAAACATTCAGTACTTC.

The V call is TRBV11-2, the J call TRBJ2-3, with 10 positions matching TRBD1. Germline V lookup: CDR1 SGHAT, CDR2 FQNNGV. V shed 4 bases and J 2 bases; nucleotides not matched to a gene: 6. The CDR3 is 16 amino acids. DNA of the CDR3: TGTGCCAGCAGCTCCGGGACAGGGGTTATCACAGATACGCAGTATTTT. Protein product: CASSSGTGVITDTQYF.

This clonotype appeared many times. CDR3 amino acids: CSVGGTEFYGYTF. In DNA form, the CDR3 reads TGCAGCGTTGGAGGGACAGAATTCTATGGCTACACCTTC. This chain links TRBV29-1 with TRBJ1-2, with TRBD1 identical over 7 bases. Per germline, CDR1 SQVTM and CDR2 ANQGSEA. The CDR3 length is 13 residues. Germline trimming cut 4 bases from V and 4 bases from J; bases unmatched to any gene: 6.

This clonotype occurred many times. The J gene is TRBJ2-1, the V gene TRBV2, with D unclear. Germline loops: CDR1 SNHLY, CDR2 FYNNEI. The CDR3 runs 14 residues. V shed 1 base and J shed 10 bases, with 14 bases lying between them. CDR3 residues: CASSEGKQGREQFF. The DNA for the CDR3 is TGTGCCAGCAGTGAAGGCAAACAAGGACGCGAGCAGTTCTTC.

At least ten counts were recorded for this clonotype. The chain is built from TRBV24-1 and TRBJ2-3, with TRBD1 matching 8 bases. Germline CDR1 is KGHDR and CDR2 is SFDVKD. Trimming took 7 bases from V and 5 from J; bases not matched to a gene: 10. The CDR3 loop spans 15 amino acids. The CDR3 protein is CATSSGQGPGDTQYF. CDR3 nucleotides: TGTGCCACCAGCAGCGGACAGGGACCGGGAGATACGCAGTATTTT.

A few counts support this clonotype. The CDR3 loop reads CASSYGGETQYF. The CDR3 DNA reads TGTGCCAGCAGTTACGGGGGGGAGACCCAGTACTTC. The chain employs TRBV6-5 and TRBJ2-5; D is possibly TRBD2 (6 bases). Germline V gives CDR1 MNHEY, CDR2 SVGAGI. This CDR3 has 12 amino acids. The germline V and J ends were trimmed by 2 bases and 5 bases, with 6 bases remaining between them.

The sample holds many counts of this clonotype. In DNA, the CDR3 is TGTGCCAGCAGCTTAGTCGAGGGGCTGGCAGATACGCAGTATTTT. Encoded protein: CASSLVEGLADTQYF. This chain links TRBV7-9 with TRBJ2-3; D is perhaps TRBD1 or TRBD2 (5 bases each). CDR1 is SEHNR and CDR2 is FQNEAQ in the germline V gene (reference sequence). The ends were cut back, 1 base at V and 4 bases at J, with 12 bases in the middle. This CDR3 spans 15 amino acids.

This clonotype has only a few counts. The chain carries TRBV4-1 and TRBJ2-2; D remains unclear. Germline CDR1 is MGHRA and CDR2 is YSYEKL. The CDR3 runs 13 residues. V was trimmed by 4 bases and J by 7 bases, leaving 10 bases between them. The CDR3 loop reads CASSLSLSGELFF. For the CDR3, the DNA is TGCGCCAGCAGCCTTAGTCTGAGCGGGGAGCTGTTTTTT.

A single count supports this clonotype. This chain joins TRBV19 and TRBJ1-5; 8 bases line up with TRBD1. CDR3 size: 14 residues. The junction had 5 bases not matched to a gene; V was cut back by 4 bases and J by 6 bases. Germline assignment: CDR1 LNHDA and CDR2 SQIVND (reference sequence). CDR3 DNA sequence: TGTGCCAGTAGTACACGGACAGGGACTCAGCCCCAGCATTTT. Translating gives CASSTRTGTQPQHF.